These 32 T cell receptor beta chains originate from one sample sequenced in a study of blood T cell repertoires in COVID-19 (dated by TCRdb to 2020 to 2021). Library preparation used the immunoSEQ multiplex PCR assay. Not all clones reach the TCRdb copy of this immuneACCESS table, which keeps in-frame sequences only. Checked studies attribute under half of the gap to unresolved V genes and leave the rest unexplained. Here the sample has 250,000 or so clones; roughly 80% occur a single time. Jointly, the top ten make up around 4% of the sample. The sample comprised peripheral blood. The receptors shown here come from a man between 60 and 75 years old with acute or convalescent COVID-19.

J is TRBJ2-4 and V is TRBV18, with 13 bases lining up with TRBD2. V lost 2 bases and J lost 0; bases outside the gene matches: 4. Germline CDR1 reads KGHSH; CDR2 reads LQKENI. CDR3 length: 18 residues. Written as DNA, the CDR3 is TGTGCCAGCTCACCAACCGGGACTAGCGGGATAGCCAAAAACATTCAGTACTTC. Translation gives CASSPTGTSGIAKNIQYF. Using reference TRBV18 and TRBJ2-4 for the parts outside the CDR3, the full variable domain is NAGVMQNPRHLVRRRGQEARLRCSPMKGHSHVYWYRQLPEEGLKFMVYLQKENIIDESGMPKERFSAEFPKEGPSILRIQQVVRGDSAAYFCASSPTGTSGIAKNIQYFGAGTRLSVL.

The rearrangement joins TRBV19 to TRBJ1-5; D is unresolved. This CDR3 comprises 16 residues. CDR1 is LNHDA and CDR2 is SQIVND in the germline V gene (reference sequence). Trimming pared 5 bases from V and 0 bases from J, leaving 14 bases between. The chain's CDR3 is CASSFRGGHSNQPQHF. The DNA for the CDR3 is TGTGCCAGTAGTTTTCGAGGAGGTCATAGCAATCAGCCCCAGCATTTT.

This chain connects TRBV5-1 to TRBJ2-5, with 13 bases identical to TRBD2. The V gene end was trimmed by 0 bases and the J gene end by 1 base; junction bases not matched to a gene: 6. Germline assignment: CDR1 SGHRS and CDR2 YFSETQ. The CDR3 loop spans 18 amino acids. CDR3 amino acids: CASSLVRGLAGPQETQYF. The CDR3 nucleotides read TGCGCCAGCAGCTTGGTTAGGGGACTAGCGGGGCCCCAAGAGACCCAGTACTTC.

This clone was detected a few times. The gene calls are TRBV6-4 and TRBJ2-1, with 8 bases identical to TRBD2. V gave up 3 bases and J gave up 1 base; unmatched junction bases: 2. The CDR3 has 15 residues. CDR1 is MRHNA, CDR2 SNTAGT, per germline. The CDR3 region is CASSELADSYNEQFF. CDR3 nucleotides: TGTGCCAGCAGTGAACTAGCGGATTCCTACAATGAGCAGTTCTTC.

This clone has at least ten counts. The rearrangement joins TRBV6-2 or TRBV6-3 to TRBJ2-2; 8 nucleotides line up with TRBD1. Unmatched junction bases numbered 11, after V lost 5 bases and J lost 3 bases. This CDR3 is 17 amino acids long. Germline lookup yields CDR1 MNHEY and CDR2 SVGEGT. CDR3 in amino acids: CASSPPRQGTDTGELFF. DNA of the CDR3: TGTGCCAGCAGTCCACCTCGACAGGGGACGGACACCGGGGAGCTGTTTTTT.

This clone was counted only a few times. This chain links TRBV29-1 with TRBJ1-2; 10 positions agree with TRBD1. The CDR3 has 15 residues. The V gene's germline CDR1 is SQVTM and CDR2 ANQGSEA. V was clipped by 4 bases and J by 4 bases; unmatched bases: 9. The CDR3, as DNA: TGCAGCGTTGGATCCGGGACAGGGGTCGTCTATGGCTACACCTTC. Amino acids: CSVGSGTGVVYGYTF. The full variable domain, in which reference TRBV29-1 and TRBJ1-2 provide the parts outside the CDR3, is SAVISQKPSRDICQRGTSLTIQCQVDSQVTMMFWYRQQPGQSLTLIATANQGSEATYESGFVIDKFPISRPNLTFSTLTVSNMSPEDSSIYLCSVGSGTGVVYGYTFGSGTRLTVV.

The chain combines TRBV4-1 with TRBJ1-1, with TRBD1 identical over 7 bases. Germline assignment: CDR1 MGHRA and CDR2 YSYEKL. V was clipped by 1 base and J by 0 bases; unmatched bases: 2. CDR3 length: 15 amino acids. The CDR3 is CASSQAGQVNTEAFF. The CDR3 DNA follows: TGCGCCAGCAGCCAAGCAGGACAGGTGAACACTGAAGCTTTCTTT.

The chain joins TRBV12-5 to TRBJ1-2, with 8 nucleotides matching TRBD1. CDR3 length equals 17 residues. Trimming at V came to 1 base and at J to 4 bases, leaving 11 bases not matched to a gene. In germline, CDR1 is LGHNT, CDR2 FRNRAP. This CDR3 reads CASGLGTRTGIFYGYTF. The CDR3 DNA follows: TGTGCTAGTGGTTTGGGAACACGGACAGGGATCTTCTATGGCTACACCTTC. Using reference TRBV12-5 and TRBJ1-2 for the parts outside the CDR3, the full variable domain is DARVTQTPRHKVTEMGQEVTMRCQPILGHNTVFWYRQTMMQGLELLAYFRNRAPLDDSGMPKDRFSAEMPDATLATLKIQPSEPRDSAVYFCASGLGTRTGIFYGYTFGSGTRLTVV.

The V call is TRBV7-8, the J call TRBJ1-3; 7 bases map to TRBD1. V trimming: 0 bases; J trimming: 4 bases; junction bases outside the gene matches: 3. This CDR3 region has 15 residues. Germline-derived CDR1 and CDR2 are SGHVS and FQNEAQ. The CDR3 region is CASSLATGVGNTIYF. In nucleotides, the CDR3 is TGTGCCAGCAGCTTAGCAACAGGGGTAGGAAACACCATATATTTT.

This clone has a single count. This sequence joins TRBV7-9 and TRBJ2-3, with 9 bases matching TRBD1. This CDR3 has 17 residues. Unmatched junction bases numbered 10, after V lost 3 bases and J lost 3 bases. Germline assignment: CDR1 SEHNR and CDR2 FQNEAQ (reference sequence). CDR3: CASSFGNTGGGTDTQYF. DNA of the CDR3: TGTGCCAGCAGCTTCGGGAATACAGGGGGCGGGACAGATACGCAGTATTTT.

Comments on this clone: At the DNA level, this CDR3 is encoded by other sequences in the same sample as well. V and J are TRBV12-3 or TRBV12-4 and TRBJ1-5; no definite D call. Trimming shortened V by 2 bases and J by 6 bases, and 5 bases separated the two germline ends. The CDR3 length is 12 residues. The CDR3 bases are TGTGCCAGCAGTTTACGGGGTCAGCCCCAGCATTTT. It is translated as CASSLRGQPQHF.

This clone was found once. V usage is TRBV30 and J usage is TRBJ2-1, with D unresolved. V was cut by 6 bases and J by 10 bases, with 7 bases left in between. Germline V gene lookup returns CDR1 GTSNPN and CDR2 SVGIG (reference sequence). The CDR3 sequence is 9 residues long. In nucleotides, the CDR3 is TGTGCCTGCTCAGGCGAGCAGTTCTTC. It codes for CACSGEQFF.

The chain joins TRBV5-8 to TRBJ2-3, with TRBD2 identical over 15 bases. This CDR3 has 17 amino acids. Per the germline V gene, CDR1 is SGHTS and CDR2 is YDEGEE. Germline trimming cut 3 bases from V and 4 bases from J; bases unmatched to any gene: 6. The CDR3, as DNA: TGTGCCAGCAGCTCGGGACTAGCGGGGGGCGAGGCAGATACGCAGTATTTT. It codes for CASSSGLAGGEADTQYF.

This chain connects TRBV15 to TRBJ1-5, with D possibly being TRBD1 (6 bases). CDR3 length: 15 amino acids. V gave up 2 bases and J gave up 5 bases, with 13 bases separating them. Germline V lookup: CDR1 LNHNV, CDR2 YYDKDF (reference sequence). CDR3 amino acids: CATSRFRDTDQPQHF. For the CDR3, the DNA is TGTGCCACCAGCAGATTCCGGGACACTGATCAGCCCCAGCATTTT.

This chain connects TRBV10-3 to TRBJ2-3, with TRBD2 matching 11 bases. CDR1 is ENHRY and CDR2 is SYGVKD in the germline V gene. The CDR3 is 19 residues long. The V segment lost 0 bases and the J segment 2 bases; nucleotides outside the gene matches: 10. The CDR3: CAISESTKASGGYTDTQYF. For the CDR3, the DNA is TGTGCCATCAGTGAGTCGACTAAGGCTAGCGGGGGGTACACAGATACGCAGTATTTT.

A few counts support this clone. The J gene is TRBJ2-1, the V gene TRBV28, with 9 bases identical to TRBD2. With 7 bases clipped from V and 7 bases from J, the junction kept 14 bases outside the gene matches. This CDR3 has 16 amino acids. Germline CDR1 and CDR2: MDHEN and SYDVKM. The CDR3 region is CASTPAGGRAENEQFF. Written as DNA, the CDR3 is TGTGCCAGCACCCCCGCCGGCGGGAGGGCCGAAAATGAGCAGTTCTTC.

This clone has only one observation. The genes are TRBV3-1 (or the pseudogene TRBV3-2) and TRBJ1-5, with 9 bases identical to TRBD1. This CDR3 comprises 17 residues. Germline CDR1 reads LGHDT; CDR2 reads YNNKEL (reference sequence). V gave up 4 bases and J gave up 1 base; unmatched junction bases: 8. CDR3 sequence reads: CASSPGDRAGSNQPQHF. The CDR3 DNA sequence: TGTGCCAGCAGCCCGGGGGACAGGGCTGGAAGCAATCAGCCCCAGCATTTT.

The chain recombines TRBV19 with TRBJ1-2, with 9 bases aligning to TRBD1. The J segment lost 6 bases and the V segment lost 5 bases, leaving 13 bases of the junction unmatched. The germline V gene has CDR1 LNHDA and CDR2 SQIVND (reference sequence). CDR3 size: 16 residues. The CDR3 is CASSLIGLGQGNGYTF. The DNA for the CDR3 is TGTGCCAGTAGTCTCATAGGTTTGGGACAGGGAAATGGCTACACCTTC.

The CDR3 DNA is TGTGCCAGTAGTAGTAGACAGGACCTCAATGAAAAACTGTTTTTT. It translates to CASSSRQDLNEKLFF. This chain uses TRBV19 with TRBJ1-4, with D possibly matching TRBD1 (6 bases). The V gene's germline CDR1 is LNHDA and CDR2 SQIVND (reference sequence). This CDR3 comprises 15 residues. Trimming left V 4 bases short and J 5 bases short, with 14 bases between.

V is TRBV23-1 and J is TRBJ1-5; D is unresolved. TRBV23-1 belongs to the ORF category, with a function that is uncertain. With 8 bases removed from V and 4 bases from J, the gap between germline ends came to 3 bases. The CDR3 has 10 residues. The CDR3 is CASSNQPQHF. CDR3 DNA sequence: TGCGCCAGCTCTAATCAGCCCCAGCATTTT.

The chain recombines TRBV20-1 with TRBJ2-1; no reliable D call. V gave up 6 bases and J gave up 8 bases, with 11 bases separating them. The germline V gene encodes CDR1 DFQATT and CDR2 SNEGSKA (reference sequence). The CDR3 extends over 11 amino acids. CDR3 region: CSAQNLDEQFF. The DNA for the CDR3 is TGCAGTGCCCAGAATTTGGATGAGCAGTTCTTC.

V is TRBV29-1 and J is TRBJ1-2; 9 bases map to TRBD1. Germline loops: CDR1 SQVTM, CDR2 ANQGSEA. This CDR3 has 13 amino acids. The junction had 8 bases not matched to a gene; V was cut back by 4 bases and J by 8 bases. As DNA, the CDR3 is TGCAGCGTTGGAGGGACAGGGACGGTGGGCTACACCTTC. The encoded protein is CSVGGTGTVGYTF.

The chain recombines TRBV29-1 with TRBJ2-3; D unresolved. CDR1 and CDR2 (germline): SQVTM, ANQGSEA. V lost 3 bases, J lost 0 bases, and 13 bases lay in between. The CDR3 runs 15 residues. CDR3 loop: CSVDGRTTSTDTQYF. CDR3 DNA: TGCAGCGTTGACGGCCGCACTACTAGCACAGATACGCAGTATTTT.

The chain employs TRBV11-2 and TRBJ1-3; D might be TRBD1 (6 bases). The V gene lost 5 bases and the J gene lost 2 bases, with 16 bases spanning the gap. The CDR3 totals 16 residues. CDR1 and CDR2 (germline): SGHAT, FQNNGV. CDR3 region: CASSPLVGAAGNTIYF. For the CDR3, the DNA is TGTGCCAGCAGCCCCCTGGTGGGGGCGGCTGGAAACACCATATATTTT.

The CDR3 loop is CASSLGAGVYNEQFF. The DNA of the CDR3 is TGTGCCAGCAGCTTGGGAGCGGGGGTGTACAATGAGCAGTTCTTC. This sequence joins TRBV5-5 and TRBJ2-1, with 8 bases matching TRBD2. From germline, CDR1 is SGHKS and CDR2 YYEKEE (reference sequence). The CDR3 runs 15 residues. V lost 0 bases to trimming and J lost 4 bases; unmatched junction nucleotides: 3.

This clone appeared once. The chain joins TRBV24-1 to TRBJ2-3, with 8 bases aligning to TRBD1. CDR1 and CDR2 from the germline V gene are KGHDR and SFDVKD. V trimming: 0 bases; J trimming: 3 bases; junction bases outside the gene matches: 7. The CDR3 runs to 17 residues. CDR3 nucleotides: TGTGCCACCAGTGATTTGTCCGACAGGGGAGGAACAGATACGCAGTATTTT. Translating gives CATSDLSDRGGTDTQYF.

The CDR3 DNA is TGTGCCAGCTCACCACCGGCTGGTAGCACAGATACGCAGTATTTT. Translation: CASSPPAGSTDTQYF. The chain joins TRBV18 to TRBJ2-3; D gene ambiguous. CDR1 and CDR2 from the germline V gene are KGHSH and LQKENI. The V and J ends lost 0 bases and 0 bases respectively, with 7 bases between them. This CDR3 region has 15 residues.

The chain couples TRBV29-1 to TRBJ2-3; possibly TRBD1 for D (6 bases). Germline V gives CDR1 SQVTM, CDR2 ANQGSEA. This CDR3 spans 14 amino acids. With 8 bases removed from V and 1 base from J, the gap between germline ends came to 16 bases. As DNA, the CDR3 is TGCAGCTTATCAGGGGAGTACGGCACAGATACGCAGTATTTT. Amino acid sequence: CSLSGEYGTDTQYF.

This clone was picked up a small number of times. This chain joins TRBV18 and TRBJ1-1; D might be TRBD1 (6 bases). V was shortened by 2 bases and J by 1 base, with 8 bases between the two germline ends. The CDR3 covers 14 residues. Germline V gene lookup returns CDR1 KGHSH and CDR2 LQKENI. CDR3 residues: CASSPTGQNTEAFF. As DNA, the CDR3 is TGTGCCAGCTCACCAACGGGACAGAACACTGAAGCTTTCTTT. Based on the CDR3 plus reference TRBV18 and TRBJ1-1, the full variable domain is NAGVMQNPRHLVRRRGQEARLRCSPMKGHSHVYWYRQLPEEGLKFMVYLQKENIIDESGMPKERFSAEFPKEGPSILRIQQVVRGDSAAYFCASSPTGQNTEAFFGQGTRLTVV.

CDR3 protein: CASSQEVAPRREQYF. The CDR3 DNA sequence: TGTGCCAGCAGCCAAGAAGTAGCACCCCGGAGAGAGCAGTACTTC. J is TRBJ2-7 and V is TRBV4-2; D gene unclear. The CDR3 spans 15 residues. Germline V gives CDR1 LGHNA, CDR2 YNFKEQ. V lost 0 bases and J lost 7, with 16 bases in between.

This CDR3 reads CASHGAAGRETQYF. In DNA, the CDR3 is TGCGCCAGCCATGGGGCAGCGGGGCGGGAGACCCAGTACTTC. The J gene is TRBJ2-5, the V gene TRBV5-1; the match to TRBD2 covers 7 bases. J lost 5 bases, V lost 7 bases, and 11 bases had no gene match. The CDR3 loop spans 14 amino acids. Germline V lookup: CDR1 SGHRS, CDR2 YFSETQ.

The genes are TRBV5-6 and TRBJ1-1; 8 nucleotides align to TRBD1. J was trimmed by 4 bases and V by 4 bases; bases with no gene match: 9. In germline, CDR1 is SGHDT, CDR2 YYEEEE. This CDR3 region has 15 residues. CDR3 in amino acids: CASSPGGGESTEAFF. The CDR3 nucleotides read TGTGCCAGCAGCCCAGGGGGCGGGGAGAGCACTGAAGCTTTCTTT.